This entry concerns a single TCR beta chain. This CDR3 spans 14 amino acids. The record originates from a study of blood T cell repertoires in COVID-19. Study background: The samples span acute and convalescent COVID-19 from the United States, Italy and Spain. From T cells, B-cell-depleted T cells, or PBMCs came the material, which was cDNA or gDNA.

Seattle cases were enrolled at active infection and followed longitudinally. How the authors handled the data: Reference gene primer amplification gave nucleated cell count estimates. Here immunoSEQ multiplex PCR was the method, and the copy in TCRdb shows in-frame clones only, minus some. The V and J calls and clone size were taken over from that table, and D and trimming were inferred from the DNA. The sample holds about 250,000 clones; 84% are singletons and the top ten take 15% to 18%. This TCR came from a person between 70 and 80 years old with COVID-19, enrolled during active disease. The specimen was peripheral blood. The chain carries TRBV21-1 and TRBJ1-1; the D call of TRBD1 is as the table states it, not checked on the DNA. TRBV21-1 is annotated as a pseudogene. The DNA of the CDR3 is TGTGCCAGCAGCGACAGGGTCCTGAACACTGAAGCTTTCTTT. Its translation is CASSDRVLNTEAFF.